This record covers a single T cell receptor (beta chain). No antigen is known for it. The sample comes from a study of Tregs in tolerant kidney transplant recipients. Study-wide results and limits: For some patients, primers changed over time, blocking nucleotide-level comparison.

TCRdb's table, derived via immunoSEQ multiplex PCR, lists solely in-frame clones and lacks some. The sample records around 63,000 clones, 80% to 90% being singletons. The CDR3 spans 12 residues. The germline V gene encodes CDR1 SGHNT and CDR2 YENEEA. V was pared by 5 bases and J by 9 bases, with 13 bases between. The receptor was derived from a human donor who received a combined kidney and bone marrow transplant. This specimen consisted of Tregs from blood, obtained before the transplant. The rearrangement uses TRBV11-3 and TRBJ1-1; D gene uncertain. The CDR3 nucleotides read TGTGCCAGCAGCCCCGCCCGCCCCCAAGCTTTCTTT. Encoded protein: CASSPARPQAFF.